This T cell receptor beta chain was sequenced in a study of cytomegalovirus exposure and HLA in healthy donors. The study's findings and limits: In a later analysis, common viral pathogens appeared linked to several of the most significant clusters. The authors excluded some V segments, including TRBV6-2 and TRBV6-3, as indistinguishable. The majority of TCR sequences were rare, yet some public TCRs appeared in many donors.

About this clone itself: Its specificity is unknown.

CDR1 and CDR2 from the germline V gene are SGDLS and YYNGEE. The CDR3 loop spans 17 amino acids. With 4 bases clipped from V and 4 bases from J, the junction kept 10 bases outside the gene matches. Researchers ran the PCR with 60 Vbeta and 13 Jbeta primers. Sequencing used immunoSEQ multiplex PCR; TCRdb keeps in-frame clones, though not all of them. The sample table includes 93,000 or so clones. The sequence was obtained from a middle-aged man in good health and CMV-seronegative. The specimen was PBMCs. The V gene is TRBV9, the J gene TRBJ2-3; 12 bases agree with TRBD2. The CDR3 coding sequence is TGTGCCAGCAGCCCAACCCCGACTAGCGGGAGTGCAGATACGCAGTATTTT. Amino acid sequence: CASSPTPTSGSADTQYF.